Given below is one T cell receptor (beta chain) in context. This PCR relied on a set of 60 Vbeta primers and 13 Jbeta primers. Assay used: immunoSEQ multiplex PCR; TCRdb lists only in-frame clones, some missing. The sample comprises roughly 34,000 clones, 65% to 70% of which are singletons, and over 9% rests with the top ten. The sample originates from a study of cytomegalovirus exposure and HLA in healthy donors. The CDR3 contains 10 residues. The germline gives CDR1 DFQATT, CDR2 SNEGSKA (reference sequence). Trimming cost V 5 bases and J 11 bases, with 13 bases left between them. V gene TRBV20-1 combines with J gene TRBJ2-7; D is undetermined. The receptor comes from a man aged 40-49 years in good health and CMV-seropositive. The sequencing sample was made of PBMCs. CDR3 sequence: CSARTEREYF. The CDR3 coding sequence is TGCAGTGCTCGTACCGAGCGAGAGTACTTC.